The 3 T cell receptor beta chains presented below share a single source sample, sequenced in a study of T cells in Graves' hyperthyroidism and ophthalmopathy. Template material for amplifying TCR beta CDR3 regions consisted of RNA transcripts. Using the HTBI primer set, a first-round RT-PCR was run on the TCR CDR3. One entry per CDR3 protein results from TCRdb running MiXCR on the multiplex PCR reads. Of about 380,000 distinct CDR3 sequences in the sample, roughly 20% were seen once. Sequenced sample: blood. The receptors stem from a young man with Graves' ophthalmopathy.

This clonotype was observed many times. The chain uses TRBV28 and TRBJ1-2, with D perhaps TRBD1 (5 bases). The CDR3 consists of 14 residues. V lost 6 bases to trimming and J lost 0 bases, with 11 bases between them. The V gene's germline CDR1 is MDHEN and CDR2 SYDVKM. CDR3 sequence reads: CASSRIQANYGYTF. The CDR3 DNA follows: TGTGCCAGCAGCCGTATACAGGCTAACTATGGCTACACCTTC.

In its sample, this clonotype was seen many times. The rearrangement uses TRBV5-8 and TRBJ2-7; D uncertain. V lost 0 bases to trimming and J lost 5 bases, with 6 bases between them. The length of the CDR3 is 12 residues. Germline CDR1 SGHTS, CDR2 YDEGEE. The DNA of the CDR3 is TGTGCCAGCAGCTTGGTTGGGGACGAGCAGTACTTC. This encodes CASSLVGDEQYF.

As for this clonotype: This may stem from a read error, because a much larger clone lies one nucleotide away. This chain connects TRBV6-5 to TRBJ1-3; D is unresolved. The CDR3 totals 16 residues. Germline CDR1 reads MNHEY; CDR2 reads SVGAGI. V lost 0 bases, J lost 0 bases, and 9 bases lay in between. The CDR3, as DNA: TGTGCCAGCAGTTACTCGCCGCAGGTCTCTGGAAACACCATATATTTT. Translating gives CASSYSPQVSGNTIYF.